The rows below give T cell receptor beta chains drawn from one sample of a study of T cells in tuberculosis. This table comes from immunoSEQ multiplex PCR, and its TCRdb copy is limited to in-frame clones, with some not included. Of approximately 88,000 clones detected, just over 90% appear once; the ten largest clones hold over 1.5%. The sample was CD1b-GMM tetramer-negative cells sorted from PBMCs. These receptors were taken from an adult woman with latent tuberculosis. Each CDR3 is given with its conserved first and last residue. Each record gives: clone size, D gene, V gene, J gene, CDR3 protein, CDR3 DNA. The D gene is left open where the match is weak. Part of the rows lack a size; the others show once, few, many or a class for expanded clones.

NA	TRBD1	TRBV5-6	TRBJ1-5	CASSMDRGRGNQPQHF	TGTGCCAGCAGCATGGACAGGGGGCGAGGGAATCAGCCCCAGCATTTT
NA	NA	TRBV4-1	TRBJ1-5	CASSLQQWQPQHF	TGCGCCAGCAGCCTACAGCAATGGCAGCCCCAGCATTTT
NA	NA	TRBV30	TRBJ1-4	CAWKPGQNEKLFF	TGTGCCTGGAAGCCCGGACAAAATGAAAAACTGTTTTTT
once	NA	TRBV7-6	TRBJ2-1	CASSLLGAGASSYNEQFF	TGTGCCAGCAGCTTACTGGGGGCAGGGGCGAGCTCCTACAATGAGCAGTTCTTC
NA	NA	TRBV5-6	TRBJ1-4	CASSFGVNAGGLFF	TGTGCCAGCAGCTTCGGGGTTAATGCGGGGGGACTGTTTTTT
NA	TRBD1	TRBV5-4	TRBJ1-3	CASSRGTGGGDTIYF	TGTGCCAGCAGCCGAGGGACAGGGGGCGGAGACACCATATATTTT
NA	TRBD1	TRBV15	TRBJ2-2	CATSRGDRDTGELFF	TGTGCCACCAGCAGAGGAGACAGGGACACCGGGGAGCTGTTTTTT
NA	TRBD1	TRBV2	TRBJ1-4	CASSDRGFNEKLFF	TGTGCCAGCAGTGACAGGGGGTTTAATGAAAAACTGTTTTTT
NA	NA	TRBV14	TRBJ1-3	CASSTRGGATGNTIYF	TGTGCCAGCAGCACCCGTGGGGGGGCCACTGGAAACACCATATATTTT
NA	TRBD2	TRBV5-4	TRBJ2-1	CASSATLGGSVQFF	TGTGCCAGCAGCGCCACCCTGGGGGGGTCAGTGCAGTTCTTC
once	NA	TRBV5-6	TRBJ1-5	CASSLEPLNRAHSNQPQHF	TGTGCCAGCAGCTTGGAGCCGCTGAATAGAGCCCATAGCAATCAGCCCCAGCATTTT
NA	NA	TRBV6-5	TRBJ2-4	CASRASDLAKNIQYF	TGTGCCAGTAGAGCGTCCGATCTAGCCAAAAACATTCAGTACTTC
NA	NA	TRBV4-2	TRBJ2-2	CASSRSLLASDTGELFF	TGTGCCAGCAGCCGCTCCCTTTTAGCGAGTGATACCGGGGAGCTGTTTTTT
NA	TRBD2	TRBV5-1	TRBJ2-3	CASNEGSGGFTDTQYF	TGCGCCAGCAATGAGGGGAGCGGGGGGTTCACAGATACGCAGTATTTT
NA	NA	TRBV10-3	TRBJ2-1	CATNALGGGAQFF	TGTGCCACTAACGCTTTGGGGGGGGGCGCGCAGTTCTTC
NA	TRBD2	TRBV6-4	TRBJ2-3	CASSETSGATDTQYF	TGTGCCAGCAGCGAGACTAGCGGGGCCACAGATACGCAGTATTTT
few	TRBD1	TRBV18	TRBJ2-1	CASSPPPDREFYNEQFF	TGTGCCAGCTCACCACCCCCGGACAGGGAATTCTACAATGAGCAGTTCTTC
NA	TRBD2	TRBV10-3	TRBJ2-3	CAISLAGVTDTQYF	TGTGCCATCAGCCTAGCGGGAGTCACAGATACGCAGTATTTT
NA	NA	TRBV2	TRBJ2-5	CASSEFWSTAKETQYF	TGTGCCAGCAGTGAATTCTGGTCTACTGCCAAAGAGACCCAGTACTTC
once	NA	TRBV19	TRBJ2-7	CASSILGGYEQYF	TGTGCCAGTAGTATACTAGGGGGCTACGAGCAGTACTTC
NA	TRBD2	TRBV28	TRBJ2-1	CASRPGSSGALEQFF	TGTGCCAGCAGACCCGGCTCTAGCGGGGCACTTGAGCAGTTCTTC
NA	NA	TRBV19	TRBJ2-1	CASTRGLPLYNEQFF	TGTGCCAGTACCAGGGGCCTTCCCCTCTACAATGAGCAGTTCTTC
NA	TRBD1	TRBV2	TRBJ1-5	CASSEVGQGAWSNQPQHF	TGTGCCAGCAGTGAAGTTGGACAGGGGGCTTGGAGCAATCAGCCCCAGCATTTT
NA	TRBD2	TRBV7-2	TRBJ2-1	CASSLVLGGKRGWFF	TGTGCCAGCAGCTTAGTCTTGGGTGGAAAGCGGGGGTGGTTCTTC
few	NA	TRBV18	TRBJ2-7	CASSLTGSSYEQYF	TGTGCCAGCTCACTTACAGGGTCCTCCTACGAGCAGTACTTC
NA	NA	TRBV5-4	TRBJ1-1	CASSTTGTPEAFF	TGTGCCAGCAGCACTACAGGGACCCCTGAAGCTTTCTTT
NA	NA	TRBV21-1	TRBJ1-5	CASSSLPFQHF	TGTGCCAGCAGCTCACTCCCTTTTCAGCATTTT
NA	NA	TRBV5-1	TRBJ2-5	CASSLAPGEQYF	TGCGCCAGCAGCTTGGCCCCAGGGGAGCAGTACTTC
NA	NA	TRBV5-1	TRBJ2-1	CASSLDASPYNEQFF	TGCGCCAGCAGCTTGGACGCTAGCCCCTACAATGAGCAGTTCTTC
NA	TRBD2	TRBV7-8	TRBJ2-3	CASSLAGGEVGTDTQYF	TGTGCCAGCAGCTTAGCCGGGGGGGAAGTTGGTACAGATACGCAGTATTTT
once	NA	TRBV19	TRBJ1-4	CASSSRETTNEKLFF	TGTGCCAGTAGCTCAAGGGAGACAACTAATGAAAAACTGTTTTTT
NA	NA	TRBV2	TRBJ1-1	CASDQSRGGTEAFF	TGTGCCAGCGACCAGAGCAGGGGTGGAACTGAAGCTTTCTTT
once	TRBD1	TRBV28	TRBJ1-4	CASSLTGTGRTLFF	TGTGCCAGCAGTTTAACCGGGACAGGACGGACTCTTTTTTTT